This TCR beta chain is from a study of human T cells and chemical hapten exposure. Looking at the study overall: Variation in per-sample TCR yields came mainly from small pooled library volume differences. Regarding the study as a whole: PT1 expanded TCR numbers tracked positively with patch test score.

This clonotype was observed at least ten times. Its antigen remains unidentified. J gave up 7 bases and V 2 bases, and 6 bases lay outside the gene matches. The CDR3 is 15 amino acids. CDR1 is MNHNY and CDR2 is SVGAGI in the germline V gene (reference sequence). Time point given: patch test 3, about 24 weeks after DPC sensitization. Treatment defined: therapeutic diphenylcyclopropenone sensitization with weekly scalp DPC. MiXCR, run by TCRdb on the RACE reads, gives a single entry per CDR3 protein. The repertoire holds tens of thousands of distinct CDR3 sequences, with under 14% as singletons. The sequence was obtained from a woman between 45 and 65 years old with alopecia areata. Some clones in this sample may be carry-over from other donors' samples. The material was whole blood, obtained in connection with sensitization to the hapten diphenylcyclopropenone (DPC). The chain employs TRBV6-6 and TRBJ2-1; 9 bases fit TRBD2. CDR3 sequence reads: CASSYVSGRRNEQFF. CDR3 sequence (DNA): TGTGCCAGCAGTTACGTAAGCGGGAGGCGTAATGAGCAGTTCTTC.